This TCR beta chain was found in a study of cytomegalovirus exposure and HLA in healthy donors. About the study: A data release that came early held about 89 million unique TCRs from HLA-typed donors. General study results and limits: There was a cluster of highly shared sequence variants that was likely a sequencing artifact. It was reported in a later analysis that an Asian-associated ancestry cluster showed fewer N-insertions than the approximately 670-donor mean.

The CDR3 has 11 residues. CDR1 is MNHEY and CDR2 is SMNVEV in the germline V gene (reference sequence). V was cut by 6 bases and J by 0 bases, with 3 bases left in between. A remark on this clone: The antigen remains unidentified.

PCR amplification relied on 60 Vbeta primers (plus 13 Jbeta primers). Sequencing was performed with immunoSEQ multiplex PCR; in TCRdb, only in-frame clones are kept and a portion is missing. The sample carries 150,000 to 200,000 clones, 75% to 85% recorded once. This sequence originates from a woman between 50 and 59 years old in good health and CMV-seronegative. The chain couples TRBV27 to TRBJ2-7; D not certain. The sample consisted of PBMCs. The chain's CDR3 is CASRSSYEQYF. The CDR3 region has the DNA TGTGCCAGCAGGAGCTCCTACGAGCAGTACTTC.